The sequence of this T cell receptor beta chain was determined in a study of blood T cell repertoires in COVID-19. About the research overall: Some COVID-19 samples were acute and others convalescent; all came from the United States, Italy and Spain. Sample material is recorded as cDNA or gDNA derived from T cells, B-cell-depleted T cells, or PBMCs.

V dropped 6 bases and J dropped 6; count of bases not matched to a gene: 11. This CDR3 spans 15 amino acids. In germline, CDR1 is MNHEY, CDR2 SVGAGI. Individuals drawn from around 25 US areas were roughly 18 to 100 years old. Self-reported history from a screening survey and questionnaire set each donor's cohort. Repertoires were generated with immunoSEQ multiplex PCR, while TCRdb's copy carries only in-frame clones and drops some. This sample has roughly 190,000 clones, with 75% to 90% found just once. J is TRBJ1-5 and V is TRBV6-5; TRBD1 matches at 7 bases. Source material: PBMCs or T cells enriched from blood (not recorded which). The receptor comes from a woman in her 30s who had recovered from COVID-19. CDR3 coding DNA: TGTGCCAGCAGGAACCGACAGGGAAACAGTCAGCCCCAGCATTTT. It codes for CASRNRQGNSQPQHF.